This record concerns one TCR beta chain sequence. These data belong to a study of T cell responses to AZD1222 COVID-19 vaccine. Some clones are missing from TCRdb's copy, which holds only in-frame ones; the method was immunoSEQ multiplex PCR. The sample lists about 110,000 clones; about nine tenths were seen once. The receptor was derived from an adult in good health. The specimen was peripheral blood, collected on day 0 of MenACWY control vaccination.

CDR3 amino acids: CASSFSRETGRTGELFF. The CDR3 bases are TGTGCCAGCAGCTTCTCACGAGAGACAGGGCGAACCGGGGAGCTGTTTTTT. This rearrangement joins TRBV7-2 to TRBJ2-2; 7 bases are a match to TRBD1. CDR1 and CDR2 from the germline V gene are SGHTA and FQGNSA. Trimming took 3 bases from V and 5 from J; bases not matched to a gene: 12. The CDR3 consists of 17 residues.